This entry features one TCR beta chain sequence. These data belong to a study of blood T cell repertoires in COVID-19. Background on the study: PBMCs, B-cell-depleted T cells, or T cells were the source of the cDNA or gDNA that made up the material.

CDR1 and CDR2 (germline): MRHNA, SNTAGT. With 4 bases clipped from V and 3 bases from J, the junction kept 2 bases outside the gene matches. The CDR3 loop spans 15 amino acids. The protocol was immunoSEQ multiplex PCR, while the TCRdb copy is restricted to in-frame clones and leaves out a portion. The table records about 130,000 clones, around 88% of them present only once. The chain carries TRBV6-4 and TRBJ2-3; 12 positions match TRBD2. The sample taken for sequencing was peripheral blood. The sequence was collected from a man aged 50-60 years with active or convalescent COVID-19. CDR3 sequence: CASSVLAGGTDTQYF. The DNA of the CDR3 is TGTGCCAGCAGTGTCCTAGCGGGAGGGACAGATACGCAGTATTTT.